This record covers a single TCR beta chain. Its antigen is unknown. A read error may produce the germline difference seen at one junction end. These data belong to a study of breast tumors, draining lymph nodes, adjacent tissues. TCRdb processed the multiplex PCR reads anew with MiXCR; each CDR3 protein has one entry. Of 100,000 or so distinct CDR3 sequences in the sample, about 20% were seen once. The lymph nodes were axillary draining lymph nodes from breast cancer patients. Germline V gives CDR1 MNHNY, CDR2 SVGAGI (reference sequence). The CDR3 contains 13 residues. Notes on the study in general: The data were judged consistent with most tumor T cells coming from lymph node and expanding in tumor.

The TCR comes from a female donor with breast cancer. Some clones in this sample may be carry-over from other donors' samples. The V call is TRBV6-6, the J call TRBJ2-1; maybe TRBD2 (5 bases). The source material was axillary lymph node tissue. The CDR3 spells CASGSFPGNGQFF. The CDR3 DNA reads TGTGCCAGCGGCTCATTTCCGGGGAATGGGCAGTTCTTC.